The source of this T cell receptor (beta chain) is a study of control samples from healthy donors and cancer patients. Here immunoSEQ multiplex PCR was the method, and the copy in TCRdb shows in-frame clones only, minus some. The repertoire holds 400,000 to 500,000 clones, with 80% to 95% as singletons. Trimming took 2 bases from V and 2 from J; bases not matched to a gene: 10. Germline assignment: CDR1 LGHNA and CDR2 YNFKEQ. The CDR3 is 17 residues long. This TCR derives from a man aged 40-49 years with head and neck cancer. This chain uses TRBV4-2 with TRBJ2-7; 9 bases map to TRBD2. Specimen: PBMCs. This chain's CDR3 is CASSQTQGLAGAYEQYF. The CDR3 bases are TGTGCCAGCAGCCAAACACAAGGCTTAGCGGGGGCCTACGAGCAGTACTTC.